The 15 T cell receptor beta chains presented below share a single source sample, sequenced in a study of T cell repertoires in cytomegalovirus infection. TCRdb called the reads again in MiXCR, with one record for every CDR3 protein. The sample contains 200,000 to 300,000 distinct CDR3 sequences, roughly 15% of which appear only once. Sequenced sample: PBMCs. Receptors were obtained from a human donor in good health (CMV status not recorded). Some clones in this sample may be carry-over from other donors' samples.

This clonotype was seen at least ten times. This chain uses TRBV20-1 with TRBJ1-6, with TRBD1 as a possible D gene (5 bases). V gave up 6 bases and J gave up 4 bases, with 19 bases separating them. Looked up from germline, CDR1 is DFQATT and CDR2 is SNEGSKA (reference sequence). The CDR3 spans 16 residues. The CDR3 DNA sequence: TGCAGTGCGGAATTATTTACAGGCCCTTATAATTCACCCCTCCACTTT. Protein product: CSAELFTGPYNSPLHF.

This clonotype has a handful of counts. The chain carries TRBV20-1 and TRBJ1-5; D gene unclear. Looked up from germline, CDR1 is DFQATT and CDR2 is SNEGSKA (reference sequence). The CDR3 has 15 amino acids. V was clipped by 0 bases and J by 3 bases, with 12 bases between them. CDR3 amino acids: CSARDPGALNQPQHF. DNA of the CDR3: TGCAGTGCTAGAGACCCTGGAGCCCTCAATCAGCCCCAGCATTTT.

This chain links TRBV2 with TRBJ2-5, with 7 bases matching TRBD1. V trimming: 7 bases; J trimming: 1 base; junction bases outside the gene matches: 6. CDR3 length: 14 residues. Germline values: CDR1 SNHLY, CDR2 FYNNEI. Written as DNA, the CDR3 is TGTGCCAGCATCAAGGACAGGCCCCAAGAGACCCAGTACTTC. This codes for CASIKDRPQETQYF.

This clonotype turned up a few times. The chain links TRBV20-1 to TRBJ2-3, with TRBD2 identical over 9 bases. This CDR3 contains 17 residues. The trim removed 4 bases at V and 1 base at J, leaving 12 bases unmatched. CDR1 and CDR2 from the germline V gene are DFQATT and SNEGSKA (reference sequence). The CDR3 DNA reads as TGCAGTGCTATCCCTACCGGCGGGGGGGCTCGCACAGATACGCAGTATTTT. Translated: CSAIPTGGGARTDTQYF.

The rearrangement joins TRBV7-9 to TRBJ1-2; no definite D call. Germline V lookup: CDR1 SEHNR, CDR2 FQNEAQ (reference sequence). Trimming left V 5 bases short and J 4 bases short, with 8 bases between. This CDR3 is 12 amino acids long. As DNA, the CDR3 is TGTGCCAGCAGCACGGGCATCTATGGCTACACCTTC. The encoded protein is CASSTGIYGYTF.

This clonotype occurred many times. The chain employs TRBV7-2 and TRBJ1-2; D not certain. Between the trimmed V and J ends, which lost 3 bases and 7 bases, there was a span of 9 bases. CDR3 size: 12 residues. Germline V lookup: CDR1 SGHTA, CDR2 FQGNSA. CDR3 loop: CASSLRVPGYTF. The CDR3 DNA follows: TGTGCCAGCAGCTTGAGGGTCCCTGGCTACACCTTC.

This clonotype has more than one count but fewer than ten. The gene calls are TRBV7-9 and TRBJ1-1, with 7 positions matching TRBD1. CDR1 is SEHNR and CDR2 is FQNEAQ in the germline V gene (reference sequence). The J segment lost 0 bases and the V segment lost 5 bases, leaving 6 bases of the junction unmatched. The CDR3 contains 15 residues. The chain's CDR3 is CASSVWTGVNTEAFF. In DNA, the CDR3 is TGTGCCAGCAGCGTCTGGACAGGAGTGAACACTGAAGCTTTCTTT.

The chain couples TRBV5-1 to TRBJ2-2; tentative D call: TRBD1 (6 bases). Trimming pared 3 bases from V and 2 bases from J, leaving 29 bases between. The CDR3 runs to 21 residues. Germline CDR1 and CDR2: SGHRS and YFSETQ. This CDR3 reads CASSWDPWDNSGHLNTGELFF. The CDR3 region has the DNA TGCGCCAGCAGCTGGGACCCTTGGGACAACTCGGGACACCTTAACACCGGGGAGCTGTTTTTT.

This clonotype has at least ten counts. The J gene is TRBJ1-2, the V gene TRBV7-6; possible D gene TRBD1, 5 bases. Trimming left V 6 bases short and J 8 bases short, with 16 bases between. CDR1 is SGHVS and CDR2 is FNYEAQ in the germline V gene. This CDR3 is built from 13 residues. The CDR3: CASSPQDKGGYTF. The CDR3 nucleotides are TGTGCCAGCAGTCCCCAAGACAAGGGGGGCTACACCTTC.

Only a few counts were recorded for this clonotype. This chain links TRBV11-1 with TRBJ1-1; 8 bases map to TRBD1. Germline trimming cut 1 base from V and 7 bases from J; bases unmatched to any gene: 11. Germline CDR1 SGHAT, CDR2 FQDESV (reference sequence). This CDR3 spans 16 amino acids. CDR3 bases: TGTGCCAGCAGCTTAGGACAGGGGTTAATGTCGAGTGAAGCTTTCTTT. It translates to CASSLGQGLMSSEAFF.

Many counts were recorded for this clonotype. The chain recombines TRBV20-1 with TRBJ2-1; 8 bases align to TRBD1. The V and J ends lost 6 bases and 0 bases, in that order; junction bases with no gene match: 10. CDR1 and CDR2 from the germline V gene are DFQATT and SNEGSKA (reference sequence). This CDR3 has 16 residues. CDR3 amino acids: CSAIGQGHNSYNEQFF. CDR3 in DNA: TGCAGTGCAATAGGACAGGGTCATAACTCCTACAATGAGCAGTTCTTC.

This clonotype was observed a handful of times. The chain carries TRBV12-3 or TRBV12-4 and TRBJ1-1; D is ambiguous. The V and J ends lost 5 bases and 0 bases respectively, with 13 bases between them. The CDR3 runs to 15 residues. The chain's CDR3 is CASSHRPTVNTEAFF. In DNA, the CDR3 is TGTGCCAGCAGTCATAGACCCACAGTGAACACTGAAGCTTTCTTT.

The chain is built from TRBV5-6 and TRBJ2-3; 10 nucleotides agree with TRBD2. The CDR3 loop spans 16 amino acids. Germline CDR1 SGHDT, CDR2 YYEEEE. Trimming at V came to 4 bases and at J to 3 bases, leaving 8 bases not matched to a gene. CDR3 DNA sequence: TGTGCCAGCAGCCGGCGGACTAGCGGAGGAACAGATACGCAGTATTTT. It codes for CASSRRTSGGTDTQYF.

This chain links TRBV9 with TRBJ1-1; D perhaps matches TRBD1 (6 bases). CDR1 is SGDLS and CDR2 is YYNGEE in the germline V gene. The CDR3 length is 13 residues. The V end was cut by 4 bases, the J end by 3 bases, with 10 bases between. The CDR3 region is CASSKGGDTEAFF. The CDR3 DNA follows: TGTGCCAGCAGCAAAGGGGGGGACACTGAAGCTTTCTTT.

This clonotype was counted ten times or more. The rearrangement links TRBV5-6 to TRBJ2-1; possibly TRBD2 for D (6 bases). The CDR3 loop spans 12 amino acids. Germline CDR1 and CDR2: SGHDT and YYEEEE. V gave up 4 bases and J gave up 15 bases, with 17 bases separating them. Written as DNA, the CDR3 is TGTGCCAGCAGCGCGGGACTGACAAAAGGGTTCTTC. Amino acid sequence: CASSAGLTKGFF.